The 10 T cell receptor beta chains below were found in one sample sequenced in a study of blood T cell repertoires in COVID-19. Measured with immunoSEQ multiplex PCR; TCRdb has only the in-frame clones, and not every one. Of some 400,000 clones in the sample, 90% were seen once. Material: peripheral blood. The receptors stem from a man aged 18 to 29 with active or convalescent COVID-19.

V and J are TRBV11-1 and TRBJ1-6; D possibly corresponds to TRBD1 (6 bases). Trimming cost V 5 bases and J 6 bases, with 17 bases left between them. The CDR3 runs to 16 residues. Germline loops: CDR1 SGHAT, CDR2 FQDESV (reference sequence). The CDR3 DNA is TGTGCCAGCAGCGGACCTCAGACAGGAGTTAATTCACCCCTCCACTTT. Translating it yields CASSGPQTGVNSPLHF.

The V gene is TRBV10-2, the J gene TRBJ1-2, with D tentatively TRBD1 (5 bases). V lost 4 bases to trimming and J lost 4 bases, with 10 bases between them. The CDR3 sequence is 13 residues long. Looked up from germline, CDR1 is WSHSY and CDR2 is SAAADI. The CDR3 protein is CASSVGGAYGYTF. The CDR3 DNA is TGCGCCAGCAGTGTGGGAGGGGCCTATGGCTACACCTTC.

The chain's CDR3 is CASSYSGRYNEQFF. For the CDR3, the DNA is TGTGCCAGCAGTTACAGCGGGAGGTACAATGAGCAGTTCTTC. The J gene is TRBJ2-1, the V gene TRBV6-2 or TRBV6-3; 9 bases match TRBD2. The CDR3 length is 14 residues. In germline, CDR1 is MNHEY, CDR2 SVGEGT. Germline trimming cut 2 bases from V and 4 bases from J; bases unmatched to any gene: 0.

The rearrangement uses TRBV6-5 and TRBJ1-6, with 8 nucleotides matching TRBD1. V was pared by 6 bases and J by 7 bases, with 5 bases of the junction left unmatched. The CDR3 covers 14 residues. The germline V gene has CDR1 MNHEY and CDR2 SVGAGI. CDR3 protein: CASSEDRDNSPLHF. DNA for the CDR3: TGTGCCAGCAGCGAGGACAGGGACAATTCACCCCTCCACTTT.

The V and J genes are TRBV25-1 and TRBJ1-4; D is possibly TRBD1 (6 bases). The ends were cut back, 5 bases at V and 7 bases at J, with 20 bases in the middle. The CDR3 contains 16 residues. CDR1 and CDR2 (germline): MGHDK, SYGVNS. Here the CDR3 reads CASSPSGRGSGEKLFF. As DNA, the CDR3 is TGTGCCAGCAGTCCCTCGGGCAGGGGCTCTGGTGAAAAACTGTTTTTT.

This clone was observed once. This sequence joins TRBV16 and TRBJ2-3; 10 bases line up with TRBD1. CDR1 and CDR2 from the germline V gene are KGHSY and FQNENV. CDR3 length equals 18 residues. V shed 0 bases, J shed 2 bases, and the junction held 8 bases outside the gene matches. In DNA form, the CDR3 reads TGTGCCAGCAGCCAATCCCCGTGGGACAGGGGATACACAGATACGCAGTATTTT. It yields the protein CASSQSPWDRGYTDTQYF.

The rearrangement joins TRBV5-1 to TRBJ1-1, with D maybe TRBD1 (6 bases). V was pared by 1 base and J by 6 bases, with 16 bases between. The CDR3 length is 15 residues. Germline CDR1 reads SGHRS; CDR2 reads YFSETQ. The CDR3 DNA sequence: TGCGCCAGCAGCTTGAAGGGGGGGATGCCGGCTGAAGCTTTCTTT. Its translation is CASSLKGGMPAEAFF.

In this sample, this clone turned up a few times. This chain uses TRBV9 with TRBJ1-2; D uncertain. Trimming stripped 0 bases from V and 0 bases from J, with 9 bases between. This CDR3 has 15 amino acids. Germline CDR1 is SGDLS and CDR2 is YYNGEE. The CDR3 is CASSVGRQANYGYTF. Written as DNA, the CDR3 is TGTGCCAGCAGCGTAGGCAGGCAAGCTAACTATGGCTACACCTTC. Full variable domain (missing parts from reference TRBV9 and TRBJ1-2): DSGVTQTPKHLITATGQRVTLRCSPRSGDLSVYWYQQSLDQGLQFLIQYYNGEERAKGNILERFSAQQFPDLHSELNLSSLELGDSALYFCASSVGRQANYGYTFGSGTRLTVV.

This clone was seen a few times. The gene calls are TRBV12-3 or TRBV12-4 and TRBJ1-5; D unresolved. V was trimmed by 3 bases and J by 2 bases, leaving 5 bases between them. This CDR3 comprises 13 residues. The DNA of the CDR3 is TGTGCCAGCAGTTTCCTTGGCAATCAGCCCCAGCATTTT. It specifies CASSFLGNQPQHF.

CDR3 in DNA: TGTGCCAGCAGTTACTGGACAGGGTCAAATCAGCCCCAGCATTTT. Its protein product is CASSYWTGSNQPQHF. The chain uses TRBV6-2 or TRBV6-3 and TRBJ1-5, with TRBD1 identical over 8 bases. This CDR3 is 15 amino acids long. Germline V CDR1 and CDR2: MNHEY, SVGEGT. The V and J ends lost 1 base and 4 bases, in that order; junction bases with no gene match: 3.